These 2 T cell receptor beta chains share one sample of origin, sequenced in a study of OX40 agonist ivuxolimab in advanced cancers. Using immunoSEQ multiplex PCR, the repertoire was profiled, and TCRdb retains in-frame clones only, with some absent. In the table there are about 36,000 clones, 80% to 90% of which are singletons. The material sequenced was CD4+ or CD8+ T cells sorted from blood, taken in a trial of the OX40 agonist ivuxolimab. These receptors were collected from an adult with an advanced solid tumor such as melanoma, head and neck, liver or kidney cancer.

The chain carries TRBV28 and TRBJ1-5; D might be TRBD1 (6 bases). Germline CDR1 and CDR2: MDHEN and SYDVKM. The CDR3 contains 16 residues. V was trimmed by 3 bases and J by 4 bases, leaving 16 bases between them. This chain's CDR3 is CASSFVRTAKNQPQHF. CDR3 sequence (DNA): TGTGCCAGCAGTTTTGTCAGGACAGCTAAAAATCAGCCCCAGCATTTT.

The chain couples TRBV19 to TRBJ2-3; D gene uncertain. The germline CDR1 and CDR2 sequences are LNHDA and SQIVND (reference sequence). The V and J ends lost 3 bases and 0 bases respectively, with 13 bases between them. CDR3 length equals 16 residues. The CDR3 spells CASSILLLRSTDTQYF. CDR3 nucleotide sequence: TGTGCCAGTAGTATCCTCCTACTGAGGAGCACAGATACGCAGTATTTT.